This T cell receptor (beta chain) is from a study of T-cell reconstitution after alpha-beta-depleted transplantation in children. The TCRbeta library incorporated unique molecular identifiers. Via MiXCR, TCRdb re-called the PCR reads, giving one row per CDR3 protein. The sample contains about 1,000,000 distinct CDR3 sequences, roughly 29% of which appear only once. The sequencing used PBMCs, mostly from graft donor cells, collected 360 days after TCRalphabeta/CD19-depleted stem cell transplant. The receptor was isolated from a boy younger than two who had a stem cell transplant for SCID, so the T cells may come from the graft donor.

CDR3 region: CSGTGNTEAFF. In nucleotides, the CDR3 is TGCAGTGGGACGGGGAACACTGAAGCTTTCTTT. This rearrangement joins TRBV20-1 to TRBJ1-1, with no clear D. Trimming cost V 7 bases and J 1 base, with 7 bases left between them. The CDR3 runs to 11 residues. From germline, CDR1 is DFQATT and CDR2 SNEGSKA (reference sequence).